One sample yielded the 28 T cell receptor beta chains listed below, sequenced in a study of circulating tumor DNA in untreated peripheral T-cell lymphoma. Sequenced by immunoSEQ multiplex PCR; TCRdb stores in-frame clones only, minus some. The repertoire includes fewer than 7,500 clones, approximately 80% of them detected once, and under 30% sits in the top ten. The sample taken for sequencing was tumor tissue. All receptors derive from a human donor with peripheral T-cell lymphoma.

J is TRBJ1-1 and V is TRBV28; TRBD1 might be the D (6 bases). This CDR3 comprises 13 residues. Germline V gene lookup returns CDR1 MDHEN and CDR2 SYDVKM. The V gene lost 6 bases and the J gene lost 10 bases, with 18 bases spanning the gap. CDR3 region: CASSPQFGGRAFF. The CDR3 coding sequence is TGTGCCAGCAGCCCACAATTCGGGGGGCGAGCTTTCTTT.

On this clone itself: Germline is not matched at one junction end, which may reflect a read error. V is TRBV18 and J is TRBJ1-2, with no clear D. Germline values: CDR1 KGHSH, CDR2 LQKENI. CDR3 length: 16 residues. The CDR3 is CASSHTPEPLNYGYTF. The CDR3, as DNA: TGTGCCAGCTCACACACCCCTGAACCGCTGAACTATGGCTACACCTTT.

The rearrangement links TRBV5-1 to TRBJ2-5; D might be TRBD2 (6 bases). This CDR3 is 14 amino acids long. CDR1 and CDR2 (germline): SGHRS, YFSETQ. V lost 0 bases, J lost 6 bases, and 12 bases lay in between. Here the CDR3 reads CASSLEGREKTQYF. For the CDR3, the DNA is TGCGCCAGCAGCTTGGAAGGGCGGGAAAAGACCCAGTACTTC.

The chain joins TRBV28 to TRBJ1-3; D is possibly TRBD1 (6 bases). Trimming left V 6 bases short and J 0 bases short, with 18 bases between. The CDR3 spans 17 residues. Germline V lookup: CDR1 MDHEN, CDR2 SYDVKM. The DNA for the CDR3 is TGTGCCAGCAGCATGGGGGGCGGGACCATCTCTGGAAACACCATATATTTT. Amino acid sequence: CASSMGGGTISGNTIYF.

The gene calls are TRBV12-5 and TRBJ1-5, with TRBD1 matching 10 bases. Germline V gene lookup returns CDR1 LGHNT and CDR2 FRNRAP. CDR3 length equals 13 residues. CDR3 DNA: TGTGCCAGCGAAGGAACGGGGACAGGGGTTCAGCATTTT. It is translated as CASEGTGTGVQHF.

The chain carries TRBV19 and TRBJ2-2; weak D call: TRBD1 (6 bases). Deletions cut 4 bases from V and 0 bases from J, with 12 bases between. The CDR3 loop spans 16 amino acids. Germline loops: CDR1 LNHDA, CDR2 SQIVND (reference sequence). CDR3 region: CASSTQGSPNTGELFF. The CDR3 bases are TGTGCCAGTAGTACCCAGGGGTCCCCGAACACCGGGGAGCTGTTTTTT.

The V gene is TRBV28, the J gene TRBJ1-4, with 9 bases fitting TRBD1. Germline CDR1 reads MDHEN; CDR2 reads SYDVKM. This CDR3 has 17 residues. Germline trimming cut 5 bases from V and 5 bases from J; bases unmatched to any gene: 12. The CDR3, as DNA: TGTGCCAGCAGTACCAACAGGGGGCGGGCTGCAAATGAAAAACTGTTTTTT. This sequence encodes CASSTNRGRAANEKLFF.

This chain joins TRBV10-3 and TRBJ1-1; tentatively, D is TRBD1 (5 bases). From germline, CDR1 is ENHRY and CDR2 SYGVKD. V was shortened by 0 bases and J by 1 base, with 18 bases between the two germline ends. The CDR3 consists of 18 residues. In DNA, the CDR3 is TGTGCCATCAGTGAGTCTTTGGGTAAGGGGCATTCGAACACTGAAGCTTTCTTT. This translates into CAISESLGKGHSNTEAFF.

This clone is deemed medium-sized (0.01 to 0.1%). The V and J genes are TRBV28 and TRBJ1-5; 9 bases match TRBD1. After removal of 8 bases from V and 2 bases from J, the junction contained 7 bases not matched to a gene. The germline gives CDR1 MDHEN, CDR2 SYDVKM. The CDR3 is 15 amino acids. The CDR3 loop is CASWRQGVRNQPQHF. In DNA form, the CDR3 reads TGTGCCAGCTGGAGACAGGGGGTACGCAATCAGCCCCAGCATTTT.

The DNA for the CDR3 is TGTGCCAGCTCAAGGAACAGGGGGACAGCAGATACGCAGTATTTT. Encoded protein: CASSRNRGTADTQYF. The rearrangement uses TRBV18 and TRBJ2-3; 8 bases are a match to TRBD1. CDR3 size: 15 residues. The germline gives CDR1 KGHSH, CDR2 LQKENI. With V trimmed by 5 bases and J by 4 bases, 8 bases remained unmatched.

By share, this clone ranks as medium-sized (0.01 to 0.1%). The chain combines TRBV6-8 with TRBJ1-1, with no clear D. The CDR3 has 12 residues. Germline-derived CDR1 and CDR2 are MNHGY and SAAAGT. Trimming removed 2 bases at V and 2 bases at J, with 3 bases between. The CDR3 protein is CASSYVNTEAFF. The CDR3 bases are TGTGCCAGCAGTTACGTAAACACTGAAGCTTTCTTT.

Details on this clone: One junction end does not reproduce the germline sequence, and a read error may be involved. The rearrangement links TRBV6-7 to TRBJ1-6, with 7 bases matching TRBD1. TRBV6-7 is treated as an ORF (open reading frame) with a function not yet certain. The CDR3 runs to 19 residues. This chain's CDR3 is CASSPSGRDSVSGDSPFHF. As DNA, the CDR3 is TGTGCCAGCAGCCCTTCGGGTCGGGACAGCGTTTCTGGGGATTCACCCTTCCACTTT.

The gene calls are TRBV19 and TRBJ1-6; D is undetermined. Germline CDR1 and CDR2: LNHDA and SQIVND (reference sequence). The CDR3 runs to 16 residues. Trimming removed 1 base from V and 3 bases from J, with 10 bases in between. DNA of the CDR3: TGTGCCAGTAGTATAGGCGGACGTAACTATAATTCACCCCTCCACTTT. Amino acid sequence: CASSIGGRNYNSPLHF.

Comment on this clone: A read error may account for a junction end that differs from germline. This chain joins TRBV18 and TRBJ1-2; D unclear. Germline CDR1 reads KGHSH; CDR2 reads LQKENI. This CDR3 is built from 12 residues. CDR3 sequence: CASSPPNYSYTF. CDR3 in DNA: TGTGCCAGCTCACCACCGAACTATAGCTACACCTTC.

The gene calls are TRBV11-3 and TRBJ2-7; the D gene is possibly TRBD1 (6 bases). CDR3 size: 14 residues. V shed 7 bases and J shed 0 bases, with 13 bases lying between them. Germline V CDR1 and CDR2: SGHNT, YENEEA. The CDR3 protein is CASKYKDSSYEQYF. The CDR3 coding sequence is TGTGCCAGCAAATATAAGGACAGCTCCTACGAGCAGTACTTC.

This chain uses TRBV29-1 with TRBJ2-1; the match to TRBD1 covers 8 bases. The CDR3 runs to 15 residues. The J segment lost 8 bases and the V segment lost 5 bases, leaving 14 bases of the junction unmatched. Germline assignment: CDR1 SQVTM and CDR2 ANQGSEA. CDR3 nucleotide sequence: TGCAGCGTTTCGACACCCGGGACAGGCGTCTATGAGCAGTTCTTC. Protein sequence: CSVSTPGTGVYEQFF.

As regards this clone: Mismatch with germline at one junction end may stem from a read error. The chain combines TRBV6-8 with TRBJ2-2; 8 nucleotides line up with TRBD2. This CDR3 is built from 16 residues. CDR1 MNHGY and CDR2 SAAAGT come from the germline V gene. CDR3 in DNA: TGTGCCATCAGTGGTAGCGGGGCGACGAACACCGGGGAGCTGTTTTTT. As protein: CAISGSGATNTGELFF.

This clone ranks as hyperexpanded (1% or more). The gene calls are TRBV18 and TRBJ1-3; D unclear. V lost 4 bases to trimming and J lost 0 bases, with 13 bases between them. Looked up from germline, CDR1 is KGHSH and CDR2 is LQKENI. The CDR3 has 16 residues. The CDR3 sequence is CASSLQHESSGNTIYF. CDR3 DNA sequence: TGTGCCAGCTCACTTCAACACGAGAGCTCTGGAAACACCATATATTTT. Complete variable domain (other parts from reference TRBV18 and TRBJ1-3): NAGVMQNPRHLVRRRGQEARLRCSPMKGHSHVYWYRQLPEEGLKFMVYLQKENIIDESGMPKERFSAEFPKEGPSILRIQQVVRGDSAAYFCASSLQHESSGNTIYFGEGSWLTVV.

This rearrangement joins TRBV28 to TRBJ1-4, with a possible D match to TRBD1 (6 bases). V lost 5 bases and J lost 10, with 23 bases in between. Germline V gene lookup returns CDR1 MDHEN and CDR2 SYDVKM. This CDR3 has 16 amino acids. The CDR3 region is CASSRVGQRGSGKLFF. The CDR3 DNA follows: TGTGCCAGCAGTCGGGTAGGACAGAGGGGTAGTGGAAAACTGTTTTTT.

The V and J genes are TRBV6-1 and TRBJ2-5; either TRBD1 or TRBD2 may supply D (6 bases each). Trimming pared 1 base from V and 4 bases from J, leaving 13 bases between. The CDR3 has 15 amino acids. Per germline, CDR1 MNHNS and CDR2 SASEGT. For the CDR3, the DNA is TGTGCCAGCAGTGAAGTCCCGGGGGCAGGAGAGACCCAGTACTTC. This translates into CASSEVPGAGETQYF.

The V and J genes are TRBV6-8 and TRBJ1-2; D not certain. There are 13 residues in the CDR3. With 2 bases removed from V and 1 base from J, the gap between germline ends came to 5 bases. CDR1 and CDR2 from the germline V gene are MNHGY and SAAAGT. The CDR3 sequence: CASSYNINYGYTF. CDR3 nucleotide sequence: TGTGCCAGCAGTTACAACATTAACTATGGCTACACCTTC.

The chain uses TRBV28 and TRBJ1-5, with 8 bases aligning to TRBD1. Germline V gives CDR1 MDHEN, CDR2 SYDVKM. The CDR3 has 16 amino acids. Trimming took 7 bases from V and 6 from J; bases not matched to a gene: 14. The chain's CDR3 is CASISWDRSFGQPQHF. For the CDR3, the DNA is TGTGCCAGCATTTCATGGGACAGGAGTTTTGGTCAGCCCCAGCATTTT.

The chain joins TRBV6-8 to TRBJ1-1, with a tentative D call TRBD1 (5 bases). The germline V gene has CDR1 MNHGY and CDR2 SAAAGT. Deletions cut 1 base from V and 4 bases from J, with 13 bases between. The CDR3 has 15 residues. The CDR3: CASSYFFIGATEAFF. The CDR3, as DNA: TGTGCCAGCAGTTACTTTTTTATCGGGGCCACTGAAGCTTTCTTT.

This rearrangement joins TRBV7-4 to TRBJ2-1; no clear D. With 1 base removed from V and 7 bases from J, the gap between germline ends came to 8 bases. The CDR3 runs to 13 residues. Germline CDR1 reads SGHVT; CDR2 reads SQSDAQ. CDR3 protein: CASSLGRSNEQFF. In DNA form, the CDR3 reads TGTGCCAGCAGCTTAGGACGGTCAAATGAGCAGTTCTTC.

The chain uses TRBV10-3 and TRBJ2-1, with D maybe TRBD1 (6 bases). V lost 10 bases, J lost 5 bases, and 18 bases lay in between. Germline CDR1 ENHRY, CDR2 SYGVKD. The CDR3 length is 14 residues. In nucleotides, the CDR3 is TGTGCCACCGCTGTTGGACAGTTAAACAATGAGCAGTTCTTC. Its translation is CATAVGQLNNEQFF.

The rearrangement links TRBV12-5 to TRBJ1-4; D may be TRBD1 (5 bases). The germline V gene has CDR1 LGHNT and CDR2 FRNRAP. The CDR3 is made up of 14 amino acids. The CDR3 region is CASKNPGENEKLFF. The DNA of the CDR3 is TGTGCCAGCAAAAACCCGGGGGAAAATGAAAAACTGTTTTTT.

The CDR3 is CAGKTGINSPLHF. As DNA, the CDR3 is TGTGCCGGAAAAACAGGAATTAATTCACCCCTCCACTTT. The rearrangement uses TRBV28 and TRBJ1-6; a possible D gene is TRBD1 (5 bases). The CDR3 is 13 residues long. Germline loops: CDR1 MDHEN, CDR2 SYDVKM. Trimming took 11 bases from V and 6 from J, leaving 14 bases between them.

The chain joins TRBV10-2 to TRBJ1-2, with unresolved D. CDR3 length equals 15 residues. V lost 5 bases to trimming and J lost 8 bases, with 21 bases between them. CDR1 and CDR2 (germline): WSHSY, SAAADI. The DNA of the CDR3 is TGCGCCAGCAGTACCTTGGATAGCTCCCCAGAGGGCTACACCTTC. It yields the protein CASSTLDSSPEGYTF.